The T cell receptor beta chain under discussion was sequenced for a study of persistence of HIV-infected CD4 T cells. Stimulation used 8 to 10 ug/mL lysate from CMV-infected fibroblasts. Memory cells lacking CD40L and CD69 with high CD45RO were sorted. Adults with HIV-1 started suppressive ART while chronically infected. Undetectable plasma HIV-1 RNA below 50 copies/mL lasted at least 4 years. A roughly 17-hour stimulation of CD8-depleted PBMCs used anti-CD28/CD49d costimulation, CD40-blocking antibody and enfuvirtide. This was the immunoSEQ version 4 assay in survey mode. Genomic DNA was diluted to around 9.3 ng/uL, up to 1 ug per sample. TCRdb keeps only in-frame clones here, not all; method: immunoSEQ multiplex PCR. This table has approximately 35,000 clones, 82% appearing once. This clone was detected only once. The target antigen is unknown. Here the sequenced sample was CD4+ T cells sorted from PBMCs after 18-hour stimulation, taken from a patient who received antiretroviral therapy. The sequence was obtained from an adult man with HIV who was CMV-seropositive.

The CDR3 protein is CASRRQPQGELFF. CDR3 DNA sequence: TGTGCCAGCCGCCGACAGCCCCAGGGGGAGCTGTTTTTT. The rearrangement joins TRBV6-5 to TRBJ2-2; possible D gene TRBD1, 5 bases. CDR3 length: 13 amino acids. V lost 8 bases and J 8 bases, leaving 15 bases between the germline ends. Germline values: CDR1 MNHEY, CDR2 SVGAGI.